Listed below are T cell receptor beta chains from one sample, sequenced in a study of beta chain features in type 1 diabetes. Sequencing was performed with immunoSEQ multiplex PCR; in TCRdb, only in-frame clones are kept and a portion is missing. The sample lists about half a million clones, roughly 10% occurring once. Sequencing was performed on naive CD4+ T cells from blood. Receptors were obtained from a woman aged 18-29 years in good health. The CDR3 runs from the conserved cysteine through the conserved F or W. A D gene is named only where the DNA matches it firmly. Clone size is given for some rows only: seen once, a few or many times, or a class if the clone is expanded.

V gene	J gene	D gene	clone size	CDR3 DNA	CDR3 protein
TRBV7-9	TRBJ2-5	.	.	TGTGCCAGCACAAGGACAGTCCAAGAGACCCAGTACTTC	CASTRTVQETQYF
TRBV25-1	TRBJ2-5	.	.	TGTGCCAGCAGTGAATTTGGCTGGACAGAAGAGACCCAGTACTTC	CASSEFGWTEETQYF
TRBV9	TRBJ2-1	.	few	TGTGCCAGCAGCGTACGATCTAGTGAGCAGTTCTTC	CASSVRSSEQFF
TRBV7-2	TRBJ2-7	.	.	TGTGCCAGCAGCCTCAACTACGAGCAGTACTTC	CASSLNYEQYF
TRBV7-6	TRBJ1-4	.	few	TGTGCCAGCAGCCCGCCGAGGGGGGCTGCTAATGAAAAACTGTTTTTT	CASSPPRGAANEKLFF
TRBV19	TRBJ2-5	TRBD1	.	TGTGCCAGTAGGTCGGCCCGGACAGGCATGAGGGAGACCCAGTACTTC	CASRSARTGMRETQYF
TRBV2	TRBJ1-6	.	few	TGTGCCAGCAGTGAAGCGAGAACGAGGAATTCACCCCTCCACTTT	CASSEARTRNSPLHF
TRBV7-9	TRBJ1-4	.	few	TGTGCCAGCAGCCCCTCTGAAAAACTGTTTTTT	CASSPSEKLFF
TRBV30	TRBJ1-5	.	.	TGTGCCTGGAGTGAACAGGACAATCAGCCCCAGCATTTT	CAWSEQDNQPQHF
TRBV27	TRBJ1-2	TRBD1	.	TGTGCCAGCAGTCGGTGGGACAGGGCTCAGTATGGCTACACCTTC	CASSRWDRAQYGYTF
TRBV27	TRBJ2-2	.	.	TGTGCCAGCAGTTTCTATACCGGGGAGCTGTTTTTT	CASSFYTGELFF
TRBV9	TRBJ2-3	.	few	TGTGCCAGCAGCTTCGGGGTTTCCACAGATACGCAGTATTTT	CASSFGVSTDTQYF
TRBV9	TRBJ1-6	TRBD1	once	TGTGCCAGCAGCGCCTGGGACAGGGGGCGATCACCCCTCCACTTT	CASSAWDRGRSPLHF
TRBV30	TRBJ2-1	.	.	TGTGCCTGGAGTAAGGCGTGGAATGAGCAGTTCTTC	CAWSKAWNEQFF
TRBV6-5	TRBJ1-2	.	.	TGTGCCAGCAGTACAGGTTATGGCTACACCTTC	CASSTGYGYTF
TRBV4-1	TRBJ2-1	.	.	TGCGCCAGCAGAACACTTTCGGGCAGCCTCAATGAGCAGTTCTTC	CASRTLSGSLNEQFF
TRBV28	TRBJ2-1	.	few	TGTGCCAGCAGTTTATCGAATGAGCAGTTCTTC	CASSLSNEQFF
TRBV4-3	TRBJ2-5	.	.	TGCGCCAGCAGCCCAGGGGCGGTGGAGACCCAGTACTTC	CASSPGAVETQYF
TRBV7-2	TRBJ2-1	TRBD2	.	TGTGCCAGCCGCCCTAGCGGGAGAGACAATGAGCAGTTCTTC	CASRPSGRDNEQFF
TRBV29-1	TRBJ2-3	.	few	TGCAGCGTGGATGAAGCGGGTGTCTTTGCAGATACGCAGTATTTT	CSVDEAGVFADTQYF
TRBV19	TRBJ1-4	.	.	TGTGCCAGTAGTATGAGTGCAACTAATGAAAAACTGTTTTTT	CASSMSATNEKLFF
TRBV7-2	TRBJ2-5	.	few	TGTGCCAGCAGCTTAGATGGTAGGCCCCAAGAGACCCAGTACTTC	CASSLDGRPQETQYF
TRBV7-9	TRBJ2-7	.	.	TGTGCCAGCAGCTTAATGGATTTGAGCTCCTACGAGCAGTACTTC	CASSLMDLSSYEQYF
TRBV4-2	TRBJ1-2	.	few	TGTGCCAGCAGCCAAGCGGTGGAGGGAAACTATGGCTACACCTTC	CASSQAVEGNYGYTF
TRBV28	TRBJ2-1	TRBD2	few	TGTGCCAGCAGGCGACTAGCGGGAGTTTTTGAGCAGTTCTTC	CASRRLAGVFEQFF
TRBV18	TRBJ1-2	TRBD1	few	TGTGCCAGCTCACAAACAGGGGGAAAGGATGGCTACACCTTC	CASSQTGGKDGYTF
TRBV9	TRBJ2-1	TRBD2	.	TGTGCCAGCAGCTTCGGGACTAGCAATGAGCAGTTCTTC	CASSFGTSNEQFF
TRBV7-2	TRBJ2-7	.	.	TGTGCCAGCAGCCTGACCTACGAGCAGTACTTC	CASSLTYEQYF
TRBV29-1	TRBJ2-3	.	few	TGCAGCGTTGGTTTGGGAATCCCCGCAGATACGCAGTATTTT	CSVGLGIPADTQYF
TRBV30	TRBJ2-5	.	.	TGTGCCTGGGGGGGCCAGGGCACAGAGACCCAGTACTTC	CAWGGQGTETQYF
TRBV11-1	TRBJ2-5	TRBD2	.	TGTGCCAGCAGCCCATGGACTAGCGGGATAGGGGAGACCCAGTACTTC	CASSPWTSGIGETQYF